These T cell receptor beta chains were read from a single sample in a study of T-cell reconstitution after alpha-beta-depleted transplantation in children. TCRdb analysed the PCR reads with MiXCR anew, one entry per CDR3 protein. The sample lists approximately 500,000 distinct CDR3 sequences, about 10% seen once, with just over 2% in the top ten. The sequencing here drew on PBMCs, taken before TCRalphabeta/CD19-depleted stem cell transplant. The receptors originated from a child aged 2 to 10 with inherited bone marrow failure, due to receive a stem cell transplant. Each CDR3 is given with its conserved first and last residue. The D gene is left open where the match is weak. Clone size is given for some rows only: seen once, a few or many times, or a class if the clone is expanded.

16 | TRBJ2-5 | many | TRBV7-6 | - | TGTGCCAGCAGCCCCAGGGAGGGACAGATACAAGAGACCCAGTACTTC | CASSPREGQIQETQYF
15 | TRBJ2-1 | many | TRBV5-1 | TRBD2 | TGCGCCAGCAGCGAAGGACTAGCGGGAGGCAATGAGCAGTTCTTC | CASSEGLAGGNEQFF
15 | TRBJ2-7 | many | TRBV12-3/TRBV12-4 | - | TGTGCCAGCAGTTTGACAGGCGACCCCTCCTACGAGCAGTACTTC | CASSLTGDPSYEQYF
16 | TRBJ2-7 | many | TRBV4-3 | TRBD2 | TGCGCCAGCAGCCAAGATGGCGGGAGGGCCGCCTACGAGCAGTACTTC | CASSQDGGRAAYEQYF
15 | TRBJ2-2 | many | TRBV7-9 | TRBD2 | TGTGCCAGCAGCCCAACTAGCGGGCGGACCGGGGAGCTGTTTTTT | CASSPTSGRTGELFF
16 | TRBJ2-1 | many | TRBV4-3 | TRBD2 | TGCGCCAGCAGCCAGACACCGGGACTAGCTATCAATGAGCAGTTCTTC | CASSQTPGLAINEQFF
12 | TRBJ2-1 | few | TRBV19 | - | TGTGCCAGTAGTACCCCTGGGGGGGAGCAGTTCTTC | CASSTPGGEQFF
13 | TRBJ2-3 | many | TRBV27 | - | TGTGCCAGCAGTTTAAGCCCTCTGTATACGCAGTATTTT | CASSLSPLYTQYF
15 | TRBJ2-1 | many | TRBV6-2/TRBV6-3 | - | TGTGCCAGCAGCTTCGGGGCGGTCTCCTACAATGAGCAGTTCTTC | CASSFGAVSYNEQFF
12 | TRBJ1-2 | - | TRBV29-1 | - | TGCAGCGTTGAAGGTCGACACGGAGGCTACACCTTC | CSVEGRHGGYTF
13 | TRBJ2-7 | - | TRBV6-5 | - | TGTGCCAGCAGTTACCAATTTAAGAACGAGCAGTACTTC | CASSYQFKNEQYF
11 | TRBJ2-7 | - | TRBV28 | TRBD1 | TGTGGGACAGGGGCTAACTACGAGCAGTACTTC | CGTGANYEQYF
17 | TRBJ2-5 | many | TRBV27 | TRBD2 | TGTGCCAGCAGTTTCAGTACAGCGGGAGTGGGCCAAGAGACCCAGTACTTC | CASSFSTAGVGQETQYF
16 | TRBJ1-2 | - | TRBV30 | TRBD1 | TGTGCCTGGAGTCCCATCCCGGGACAGGGTGACTATGGCTACACCTTC | CAWSPIPGQGDYGYTF
17 | TRBJ2-6 | many | TRBV4-3 | - | TGCGCCAGCAGCCAAGAGTCACAGTCCTCTGGGGCCAACGTCCTGACTTTC | CASSQESQSSGANVLTF
12 | TRBJ2-1 | few | TRBV27 | - | TGTGCCAGCGGGCGAGCTTACAATGAGCAGTTCTTC | CASGRAYNEQFF
13 | TRBJ2-7 | few | TRBV7-2 | - | TGTGCCAGCAGCTTCGTAGCGGCCTACGAGCAGTACTTC | CASSFVAAYEQYF
13 | TRBJ1-5 | - | TRBV19 | - | TGTGCCAGTAGTAAGTCGAGGGGGCAGCCCCAGCATTTT | CASSKSRGQPQHF
12 | TRBJ1-2 | many | TRBV28 | - | TGTGCCAGCAGTTTGGTAGGGGACGGCTACACCTTC | CASSLVGDGYTF
13 | TRBJ2-1 | many | TRBV12-3/TRBV12-4 | TRBD2 | TGTGCCAGCAGTAAGACCGGGGGGAATGAGCAGTTCTTC | CASSKTGGNEQFF
15 | TRBJ1-5 | many | TRBV6-2/TRBV6-3 | - | TGTGCCAGCAGTTACCCCACAGGGCGCAATCAGCCCCAGCATTTT | CASSYPTGRNQPQHF
17 | TRBJ2-1 | few | TRBV20-1 | TRBD2 | TGCAGTGCTAGAGTTTCAGCGGGAGGGGGACCTTACAATGAGCAGTTCTTC | CSARVSAGGGPYNEQFF
17 | TRBJ2-5 | many | TRBV27 | - | TGTGCCAGCAGTTTATATGGACCATCCCCAACAAAAGAGACCCAGTACTTC | CASSLYGPSPTKETQYF
15 | TRBJ2-7 | - | TRBV20-1 | - | TGCAGTGCTAGAGATAATACGGCAGTGGCCTACGAGCAGTACTTC | CSARDNTAVAYEQYF
15 | TRBJ1-5 | many | TRBV6-2/TRBV6-3 | TRBD1 | TGTGCCAGCAGTCGACCGACAGGGGGGGATCAGCCCCAGCATTTT | CASSRPTGGDQPQHF
13 | TRBJ2-5 | many | TRBV12-3/TRBV12-4 | - | TGTGCCAGCCGTCGGACTGTAAGAGAGACCCAGTACTTC | CASRRTVRETQYF
16 | TRBJ2-2 | many | TRBV29-1 | TRBD1 | TGCAGCGCCACGGGACCGACAGGGTTGAACACCGGGGAGCTGTTTTTT | CSATGPTGLNTGELFF
16 | TRBJ2-1 | many | TRBV5-1 | TRBD2 | TGCGCCAGCAGCTTGGAACGGGCGGGAGGTCGCCATGAGCAGTTCTTC | CASSLERAGGRHEQFF
14 | TRBJ1-5 | many | TRBV6-5 | - | TGTGCCAGCAGCAGCGCGGGGGGCAATCAGCCCCAGCATTTT | CASSSAGGNQPQHF
14 | TRBJ2-7 | many | TRBV4-1 | - | TGCGCCAGCAAGTTGGCAGACGAAACCTACGAGCAGTACTTC | CASKLADETYEQYF
13 | TRBJ1-1 | many | TRBV27 | - | TGTGCCAGCAACGCACCAAGGGGATCTGAAGCTTTCTTT | CASNAPRGSEAFF
17 | TRBJ2-1 | many | TRBV29-1 | TRBD2 | TGCAGCGTTGAGGGGGTACTAGCGGACCTCTCCTACAATGAGCAGTTCTTC | CSVEGVLADLSYNEQFF
13 | TRBJ2-1 | few | TRBV27 | - | TGTGCCAGCAGGGAGGGGATTTACAATGAGCAGTTCTTC | CASREGIYNEQFF
15 | TRBJ2-5 | - | TRBV3-1 | TRBD2 | TGTGCCAGCCACGGGGGACTAGCGGGACTAGAGACCCAGTACTTC | CASHGGLAGLETQYF
16 | TRBJ2-2 | few | TRBV6-5 | - | TGTGCCAGCAGTTACTCGATGGGCAGGGTAACCGGGGAGCTGTTTTTT | CASSYSMGRVTGELFF
12 | TRBJ2-7 | many | TRBV27 | - | TGTGCCAGCAGCCCTGGGGTCGACGAGCAGTACTTC | CASSPGVDEQYF
16 | TRBJ1-2 | many | TRBV9 | - | TGTGCCAGCAGCCCCGTTAGCGTTGGGCAGGGAAATGGCTACACCTTC | CASSPVSVGQGNGYTF
15 | TRBJ2-7 | - | TRBV2 | TRBD1 | TGTGCCAGCAGTATAACCGGGACAGGGGGAAAAGAGCAGTACTTC | CASSITGTGGKEQYF
16 | TRBJ2-2 | many | TRBV5-1 | TRBD1 | TGCGCCAGCACCCTGGCCGGGACAGGCAACACCGGGGAGCTGTTTTTT | CASTLAGTGNTGELFF
15 | TRBJ2-1 | many | TRBV7-9 | - | TGTGCCAGCAGTCACCCGGGACCATCGTTAGGTGAGCAGTTCTTC | CASSHPGPSLGEQFF
18 | TRBJ2-5 | few | TRBV11-2 | TRBD2 | TGTGCCAGCAGCTTAGGTCTAGGGCTAGCGGGAGGACAAGAGACCCAGTACTTC | CASSLGLGLAGGQETQYF
14 | TRBJ2-3 | few | TRBV20-1 | TRBD2 | TGCAGTGCGCAAGGACTAGCGGGAGCAGATACGCAGTATTTT | CSAQGLAGADTQYF
11 | TRBJ1-5 | many | TRBV27 | - | TGTGCCAGCAGTTTGTCTCAGCCCCAGCATTTT | CASSLSQPQHF
13 | TRBJ2-7 | many | TRBV29-1 | - | TGCAGCGTTGATAGTAACGGCTCCTACGAGCAGTACTTC | CSVDSNGSYEQYF
16 | TRBJ2-7 | - | TRBV15 | TRBD2 | TGTGCCACCAGCAGAGGGACTAGCGCCCCCTCCTACGAGCAGTACTTC | CATSRGTSAPSYEQYF
19 | TRBJ2-5 | - | TRBV15 | TRBD2 | TGTGCCACCAGCAGAGATCTCGGATCAGCTAGCGGGATTACGGAGACCCAGTACTTC | CATSRDLGSASGITETQYF
17 | TRBJ2-2 | - | TRBV9 | TRBD2 | TGTGCCAGCACCCCGACGGGGGCGGGAGGGTACACCGGGGAGCTGTTTTTT | CASTPTGAGGYTGELFF
12 | TRBJ2-1 | - | TRBV4-1 | - | TGCGCCAGCAGCCAGCTCTCCTATGAGCAGTTCTTC | CASSQLSYEQFF
14 | TRBJ1-5 | few | TRBV7-2 | - | TGTGCCAGCAGCCCCCATCAGGGCTCCCAGCCCCAGCATTTT | CASSPHQGSQPQHF
17 | TRBJ2-1 | many | TRBV20-1 | TRBD2 | TGCAGTGCTAGAGATCTTCGGACTAGCGGGAGCTTGTATGAGCAGTTCTTC | CSARDLRTSGSLYEQFF
16 | TRBJ1-4 | many | TRBV6-5 | - | TGTGCCAGCAGTTACTCGACACCCAGGGAGAGGGAAAAACTGTTTTTT | CASSYSTPREREKLFF
13 | TRBJ2-5 | many | TRBV11-2 | TRBD1 | TGTGCCAGCAGCGTGGACAGGGAAGAGACCCAGTACTTC | CASSVDREETQYF
14 | TRBJ1-5 | many | TRBV7-9 | - | TGTGCCAGCAGCCTGGACAGAAGCAATCAGCCCCAGCATTTT | CASSLDRSNQPQHF
18 | TRBJ2-4 | many | TRBV5-6 | TRBD1 | TGTGCCAGCAGCGGGGGACGAGACAGGGTTGAGGCCAAAAACATTCAGTACTTC | CASSGGRDRVEAKNIQYF
14 | TRBJ2-7 | few | TRBV20-1 | - | TGCAGTGCTAGAGGTCGGCACGAAGCCTACGAGCAGTACTTC | CSARGRHEAYEQYF
14 | TRBJ1-6 | few | TRBV5-1 | TRBD1 | TGCGCCAGCAGTTGGGGGGACAGGAATTCACCCCTCCACTTT | CASSWGDRNSPLHF
13 | TRBJ1-2 | - | TRBV7-6 | - | TGTGCCAGCAGCCCAGGACAGTTGGATGGCTACACCTTC | CASSPGQLDGYTF
13 | TRBJ2-5 | many | TRBV28 | - | TGTGCCAGCAATGAGGGTAGGGAGGAGACCCAGTACTTC | CASNEGREETQYF
14 | TRBJ2-3 | few | TRBV12-3/TRBV12-4 | - | TGTGCCAGCAGTCCGCGACAGCCCACAGATACGCAGTATTTT | CASSPRQPTDTQYF